The 11 T cell receptor beta chains in this list originate from one sample, sequenced in a study of blood T cell repertoires in COVID-19. TCRdb's copy holds only in-frame clones and misses some; the assay was immunoSEQ multiplex PCR. The sample records around 320,000 clones, roughly 90% being singletons. Source material: PBMCs or T cells enriched from blood (not recorded which). The receptor source for this set is a woman aged 45 to 65 who had been exposed to COVID-19.

This chain links TRBV27 with TRBJ1-6; TRBD1 is a possible D gene (5 bases). V was pared by 2 bases and J by 6 bases, with 11 bases between. This CDR3 is built from 15 residues. The germline V gene has CDR1 MNHEY and CDR2 SMNVEV (reference sequence). This chain's CDR3 is CASSLVDTSNSPLHF. Here the CDR3 DNA reads TGTGCCAGCAGTTTAGTGGACACGAGTAATTCACCCCTCCACTTT.

The V and J genes are TRBV18 and TRBJ2-7; TRBD1 aligns across 9 bases. Germline CDR1 and CDR2: KGHSH and LQKENI. Trimming at V came to 0 bases and at J to 3 bases, leaving 6 bases not matched to a gene. The CDR3 length is 16 residues. CDR3 sequence (DNA): TGTGCCAGCTCACCACCGGGACAGGGTACGGGCTACGAGCAGTACTTC. Its protein is CASSPPGQGTGYEQYF.

The rearrangement joins TRBV5-4 to TRBJ2-5, with 7 bases that match TRBD2. Germline V gives CDR1 SGHNT, CDR2 YYREEE (reference sequence). With V trimmed by 3 bases and J by 0 bases, 2 bases remained unmatched. The CDR3 has 14 residues. Here the CDR3 reads CASSYGTNQETQYF. CDR3 sequence (DNA): TGTGCCAGCAGCTATGGGACTAACCAAGAGACCCAGTACTTC. Filled out from reference TRBV5-4 and TRBJ2-5, the complete variable domain reads ETGVTQSPTHLIKTRGQQVTLRCSSQSGHNTVSWYQQALGQGPQFIFQYYREEENGRGNFPPRFSGLQFPNYSSELNVNALELDDSALYLCASSYGTNQETQYFGPGTRLLVL.

V is TRBV18 and J is TRBJ2-2; 10 nucleotides line up with TRBD1. Trimming cost V 6 bases and J 4 bases; bases outside gene matches: 5. Germline assignment: CDR1 KGHSH and CDR2 LQKENI. The CDR3 loop spans 15 amino acids. The CDR3 DNA is TGTGCCAGCTCGCAGAGGGACAGGGGCACCGGGGAGCTGTTTTTT. Protein product: CASSQRDRGTGELFF. The whole variable domain, filled in from reference TRBV18 and TRBJ2-2, reads NAGVMQNPRHLVRRRGQEARLRCSPMKGHSHVYWYRQLPEEGLKFMVYLQKENIIDESGMPKERFSAEFPKEGPSILRIQQVVRGDSAAYFCASSQRDRGTGELFFGEGSRLTVL.

This chain connects TRBV11-2 to TRBJ1-6; 7 bases match TRBD1. In germline, CDR1 is SGHAT, CDR2 FQNNGV. V dropped 0 bases and J dropped 9; count of bases not matched to a gene: 5. The CDR3 is 15 amino acids. CDR3 sequence (DNA): TGTGCCAGCAGCTTAGAGGCAGGGGGAACTTCACCCCTCCACTTT. Protein: CASSLEAGGTSPLHF.

The chain combines TRBV11-3 with TRBJ2-3; possibly TRBD1 for D (6 bases). V lost 2 bases and J lost 1, with 10 bases in between. The V gene's germline CDR1 is SGHNT and CDR2 YENEEA. The CDR3 is made up of 15 amino acids. CDR3 sequence: CASSLRDTGTDTQYF. The CDR3 DNA is TGTGCCAGCAGCTTACGGGACACGGGCACAGATACGCAGTATTTT.

This clone was seen only once. The genes are TRBV28 and TRBJ2-5; a possible D gene is TRBD1 (5 bases). Trimming left V 7 bases short and J 4 bases short, with 10 bases between. The CDR3 totals 12 residues. Germline CDR1 reads MDHEN; CDR2 reads SYDVKM. CDR3 DNA sequence: TGTGCCAGCAAGGCAGGGTCAGAGACCCAGTACTTC. This gives the protein CASKAGSETQYF.

V is TRBV3-1 (or the pseudogene TRBV3-2) and J is TRBJ2-1, with 12 positions matching TRBD2. J lost 3 bases, V lost 1 base, and 13 bases had no gene match. This CDR3 is 20 amino acids long. CDR1 and CDR2 (germline): LGHDT, YNNKEL (reference sequence). CDR3 in amino acids: CASSQVRLAGGKTNYNEQFF. Written as DNA, the CDR3 is TGTGCCAGCAGCCAAGTGCGGCTAGCGGGGGGGAAGACGAACTACAATGAGCAGTTCTTC.

The chain employs TRBV4-1 and TRBJ1-4, with TRBD1 identical over 8 bases. V lost 0 bases, J lost 5 bases, and 11 bases stayed unmatched. The CDR3 has 18 residues. Germline V CDR1 and CDR2: MGHRA, YSYEKL. The CDR3 region has the DNA TGCGCCAGCAGCCAAGATTGGACAGGGAATATTAGAAATGAAAAACTGTTTTTT. It specifies CASSQDWTGNIRNEKLFF.

The J gene is TRBJ1-1, the V gene TRBV5-1, with 9 bases matching TRBD1. Germline CDR1 reads SGHRS; CDR2 reads YFSETQ. V shed 5 bases and J 1 base; nucleotides not matched to a gene: 6. This CDR3 is 15 amino acids long. The CDR3 DNA follows: TGCGCCAGCAGAGACGGACAGGGGCCGAACACTGAAGCTTTCTTT. Its translation is CASRDGQGPNTEAFF.

The chain is built from TRBV28 and TRBJ1-1; no clear D gene. Per the germline V gene, CDR1 is MDHEN and CDR2 is SYDVKM. The CDR3 loop spans 13 amino acids. V was cut by 5 bases and J by 6 bases, with 13 bases left in between. The CDR3 sequence is CASSPRPRAEAFF. The CDR3 DNA sequence: TGTGCCAGCAGTCCACGCCCTCGCGCTGAAGCTTTCTTT.